This note documents a single T cell receptor beta chain sequence. Antigen unknown. TCRdb redid the calling of the 5' RACE reads with MiXCR, one entry per CDR3 protein. The sample shows about 390,000 distinct CDR3 sequences, more than 20% of them seen only once. This sample is drawn from a study of CD8 T cells in ankylosing spondylitis. Overall study findings and caveats: Seemingly characteristic of ankylosing spondylitis blood was a TCR beta motif consisting of about 8 highly homologous variants. Prior literature has documented some motif variants in synovial fluid and blood from reactive arthritis.

The J segment lost 3 bases and the V segment lost 1 base, leaving 5 bases of the junction unmatched. The V gene's germline CDR1 is SGHTA and CDR2 FQGNSA. The CDR3 is 15 residues long. J is TRBJ2-7 and V is TRBV7-2, with 8 bases lining up with TRBD2. This receptor was identified in a male donor with ankylosing spondylitis. What was sequenced was blood, either unsorted or a sorted T cell fraction (not recorded which). The CDR3 DNA reads as TGTGCCAGCAGCTTAGTTGCGGGAGGCGGCTACGAGCAGTACTTC. This translates into CASSLVAGGGYEQYF.